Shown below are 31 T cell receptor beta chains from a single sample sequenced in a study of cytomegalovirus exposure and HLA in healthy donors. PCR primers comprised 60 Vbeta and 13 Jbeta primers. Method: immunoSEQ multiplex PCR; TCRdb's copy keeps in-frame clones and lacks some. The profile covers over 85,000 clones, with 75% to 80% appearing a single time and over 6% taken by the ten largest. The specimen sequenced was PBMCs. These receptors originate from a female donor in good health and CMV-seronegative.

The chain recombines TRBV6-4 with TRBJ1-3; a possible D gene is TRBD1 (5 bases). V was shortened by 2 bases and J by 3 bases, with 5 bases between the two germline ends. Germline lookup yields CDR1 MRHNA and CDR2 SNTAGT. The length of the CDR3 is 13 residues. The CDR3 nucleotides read TGTGCCAGCAGTGACAGGGGTGGAAACACCATATATTTT. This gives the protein CASSDRGGNTIYF.

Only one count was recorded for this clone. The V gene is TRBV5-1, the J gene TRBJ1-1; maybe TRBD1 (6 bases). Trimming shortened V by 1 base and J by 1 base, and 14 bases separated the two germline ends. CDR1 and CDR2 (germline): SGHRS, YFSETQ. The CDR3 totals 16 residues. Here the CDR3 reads CASSLSLRGANTEAFF. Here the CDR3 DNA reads TGCGCCAGCAGCTTGAGTCTCCGGGGGGCGAACACTGAAGCTTTCTTT.

The CDR3 spells CASSSRTGGSNQPQHF. The CDR3 DNA is TGTGCCAGCAGTTCCCGGACAGGGGGCAGCAATCAGCCCCAGCATTTT. This rearrangement joins TRBV28 to TRBJ1-5, with 11 bases matching TRBD1. The CDR3 runs 16 residues. Per germline, CDR1 MDHEN and CDR2 SYDVKM. V gave up 4 bases and J gave up 1 base; unmatched junction bases: 3.

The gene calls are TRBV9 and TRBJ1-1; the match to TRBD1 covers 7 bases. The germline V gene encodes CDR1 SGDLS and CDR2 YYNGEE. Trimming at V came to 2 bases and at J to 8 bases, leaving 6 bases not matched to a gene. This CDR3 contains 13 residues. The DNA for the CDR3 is TGTGCCAGCAGCGTCAACACAGGGGCGGAAGCTTTCTTT. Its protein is CASSVNTGAEAFF.

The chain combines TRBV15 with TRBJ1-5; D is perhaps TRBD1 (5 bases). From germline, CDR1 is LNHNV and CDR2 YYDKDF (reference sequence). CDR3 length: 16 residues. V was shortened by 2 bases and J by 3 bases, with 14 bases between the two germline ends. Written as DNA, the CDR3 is TGTGCCACCAGCAGACGGGAGACAGCAGTCAATCAGCCCCAGCATTTT. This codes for CATSRRETAVNQPQHF.

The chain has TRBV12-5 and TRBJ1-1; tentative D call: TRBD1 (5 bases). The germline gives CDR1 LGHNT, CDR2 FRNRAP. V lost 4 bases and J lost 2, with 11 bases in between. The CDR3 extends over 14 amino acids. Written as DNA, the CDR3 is TGTGCTAGTGGTTCGGCGACAGTAAACACTGAAGCTTTCTTT. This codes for CASGSATVNTEAFF.

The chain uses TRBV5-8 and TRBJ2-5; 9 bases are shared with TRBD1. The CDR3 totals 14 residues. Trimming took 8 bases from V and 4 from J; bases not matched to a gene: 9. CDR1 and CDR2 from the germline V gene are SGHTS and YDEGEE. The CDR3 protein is CASPRGQGGETQYF. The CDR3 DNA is TGTGCCAGTCCTAGGGGACAGGGAGGAGAGACCCAGTACTTC.

CDR3 amino acids: CASSLALTGGWDTGELFF. For the CDR3, the DNA is TGCGCCAGCAGCTTGGCCTTGACAGGGGGCTGGGACACCGGGGAGCTGTTTTTT. The genes are TRBV5-1 and TRBJ2-2; 10 positions match TRBD1. From germline, CDR1 is SGHRS and CDR2 YFSETQ. With V trimmed by 0 bases and J by 3 bases, 8 bases remained unmatched. The CDR3 sequence is 18 residues long.

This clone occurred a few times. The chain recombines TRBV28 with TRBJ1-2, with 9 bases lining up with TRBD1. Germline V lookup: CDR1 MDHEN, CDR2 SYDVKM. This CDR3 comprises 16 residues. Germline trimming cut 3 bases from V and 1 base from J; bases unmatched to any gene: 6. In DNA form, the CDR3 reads TGTGCCAGCAGTTTCCCACAGGGGGCTTATAACTATGGCTACACCTTC. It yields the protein CASSFPQGAYNYGYTF.

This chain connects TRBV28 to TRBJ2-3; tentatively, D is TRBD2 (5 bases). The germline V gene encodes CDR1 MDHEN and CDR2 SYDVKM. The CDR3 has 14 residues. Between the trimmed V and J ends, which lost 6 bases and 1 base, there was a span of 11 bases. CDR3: CASRVGEGTDTQYF. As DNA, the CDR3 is TGTGCCAGCAGAGTGGGAGAAGGCACAGATACGCAGTATTTT.

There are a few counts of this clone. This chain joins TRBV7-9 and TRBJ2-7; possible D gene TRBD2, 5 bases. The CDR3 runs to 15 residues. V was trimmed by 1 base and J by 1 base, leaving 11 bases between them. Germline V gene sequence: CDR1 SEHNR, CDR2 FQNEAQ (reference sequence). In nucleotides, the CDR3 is TGTGCCAGCAGCTTAGGAGCGGAAGCTTCCTACGAGCAGTACTTC. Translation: CASSLGAEASYEQYF.

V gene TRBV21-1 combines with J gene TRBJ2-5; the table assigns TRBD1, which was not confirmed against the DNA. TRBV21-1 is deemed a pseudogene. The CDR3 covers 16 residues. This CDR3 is CASRYFLPGIQETQYF. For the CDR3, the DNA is TGTGCCAGCAGATATTTTCTTCCAGGGATACAAGAGACCCAGTACTTC.

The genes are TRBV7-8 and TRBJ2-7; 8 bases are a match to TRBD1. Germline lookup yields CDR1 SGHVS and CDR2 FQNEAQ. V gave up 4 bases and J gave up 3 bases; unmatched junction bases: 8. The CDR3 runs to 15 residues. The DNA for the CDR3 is TGTGCCAGCAGCTCCGGACAGGGTATCCTCTACGAGCAGTACTTC. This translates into CASSSGQGILYEQYF.

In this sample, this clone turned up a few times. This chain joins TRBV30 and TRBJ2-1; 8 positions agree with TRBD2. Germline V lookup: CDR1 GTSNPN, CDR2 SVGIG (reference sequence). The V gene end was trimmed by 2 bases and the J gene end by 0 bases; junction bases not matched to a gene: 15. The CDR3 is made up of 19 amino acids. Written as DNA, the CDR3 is TGTGCCTGGAGTAGAACTAGCGGAATCTACAGAAGCTCCTACAATGAGCAGTTCTTC. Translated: CAWSRTSGIYRSSYNEQFF. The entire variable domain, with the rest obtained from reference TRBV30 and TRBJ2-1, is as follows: SQTIHQWPATLVQPVGSPLSLECTVEGTSNPNLYWYRQAAGRGLQLLFYSVGIGQISSEVPQNLSASRPQDRQFILSSKKLLLSDSGFYLCAWSRTSGIYRSSYNEQFFGPGTRLTVL.

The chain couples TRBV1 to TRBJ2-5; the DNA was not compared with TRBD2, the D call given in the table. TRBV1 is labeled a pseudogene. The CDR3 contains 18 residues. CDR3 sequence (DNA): TGCACCAGCAGCCAAGATAGGCCGACTAGCGTCTACCAAGAGACCCAGTACTTC. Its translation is CTSSQDRPTSVYQETQYF.

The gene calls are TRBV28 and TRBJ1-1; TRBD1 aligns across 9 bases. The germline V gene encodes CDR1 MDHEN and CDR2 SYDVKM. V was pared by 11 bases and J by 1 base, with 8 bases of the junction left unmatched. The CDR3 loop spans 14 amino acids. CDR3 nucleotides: TGTGCCGGCCAGACAGGGGGATCGAACACTGAAGCTTTCTTT. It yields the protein CAGQTGGSNTEAFF.

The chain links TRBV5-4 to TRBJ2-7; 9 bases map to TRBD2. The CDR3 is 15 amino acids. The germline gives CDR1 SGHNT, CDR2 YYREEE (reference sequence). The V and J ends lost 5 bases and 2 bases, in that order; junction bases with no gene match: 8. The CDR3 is CASRSLASGTYEQYF. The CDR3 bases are TGTGCCAGCAGGTCCCTGGCTAGCGGGACCTACGAGCAGTACTTC. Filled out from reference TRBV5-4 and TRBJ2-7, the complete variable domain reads ETGVTQSPTHLIKTRGQQVTLRCSSQSGHNTVSWYQQALGQGPQFIFQYYREEENGRGNFPPRFSGLQFPNYSSELNVNALELDDSALYLCASRSLASGTYEQYFGPGTRLTVT.

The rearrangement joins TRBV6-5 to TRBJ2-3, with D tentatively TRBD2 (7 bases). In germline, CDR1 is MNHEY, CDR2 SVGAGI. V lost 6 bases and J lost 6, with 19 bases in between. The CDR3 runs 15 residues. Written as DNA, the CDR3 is TGTGCCAGCAGCCCCGGGACTACGGGGGGCGATACGCAGTATTTT. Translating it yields CASSPGTTGGDTQYF.

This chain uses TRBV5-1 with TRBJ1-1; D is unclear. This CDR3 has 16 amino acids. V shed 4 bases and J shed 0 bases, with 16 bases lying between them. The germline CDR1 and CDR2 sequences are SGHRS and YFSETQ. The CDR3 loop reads CASSRDQLRLNTEAFF. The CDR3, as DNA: TGCGCCAGCAGCCGCGATCAACTCAGGTTGAACACTGAAGCTTTCTTT. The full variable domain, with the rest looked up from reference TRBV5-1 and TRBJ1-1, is KAGVTQTPRYLIKTRGQQVTLSCSPISGHRSVSWYQQTPGQGLQFLFEYFSETQRNKGNFPGRFSGRQFSNSRSEMNVSTLELGDSALYLCASSRDQLRLNTEAFFGQGTRLTVV.

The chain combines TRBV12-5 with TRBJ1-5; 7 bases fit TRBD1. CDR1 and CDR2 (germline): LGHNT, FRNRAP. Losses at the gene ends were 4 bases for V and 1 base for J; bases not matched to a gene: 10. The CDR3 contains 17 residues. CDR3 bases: TGTGCTAGTGGTTCCCGGCAGGGGGTAGGGAGCAATCAGCCCCAGCATTTT. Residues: CASGSRQGVGSNQPQHF.

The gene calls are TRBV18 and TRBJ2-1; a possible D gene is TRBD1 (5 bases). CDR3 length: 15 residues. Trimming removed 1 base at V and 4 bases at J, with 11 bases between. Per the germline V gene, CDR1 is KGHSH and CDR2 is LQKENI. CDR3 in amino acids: CASSPQQATYNEQFF. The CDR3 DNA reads TGTGCCAGCTCACCACAACAGGCCACGTACAATGAGCAGTTCTTC.

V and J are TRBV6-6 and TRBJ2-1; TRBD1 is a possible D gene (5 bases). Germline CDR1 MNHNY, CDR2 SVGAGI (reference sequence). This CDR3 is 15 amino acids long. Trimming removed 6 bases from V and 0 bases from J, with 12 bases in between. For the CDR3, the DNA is TGTGCCAGCAGGGACACATTGAGCTCCTACAATGAGCAGTTCTTC. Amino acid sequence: CASRDTLSSYNEQFF.

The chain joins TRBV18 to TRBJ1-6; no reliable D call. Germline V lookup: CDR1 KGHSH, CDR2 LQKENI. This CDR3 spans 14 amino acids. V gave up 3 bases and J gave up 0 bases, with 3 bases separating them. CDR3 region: CASSPSSYNSPLHF. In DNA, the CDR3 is TGTGCCAGCTCACCTAGCTCCTATAATTCACCCCTCCACTTT.

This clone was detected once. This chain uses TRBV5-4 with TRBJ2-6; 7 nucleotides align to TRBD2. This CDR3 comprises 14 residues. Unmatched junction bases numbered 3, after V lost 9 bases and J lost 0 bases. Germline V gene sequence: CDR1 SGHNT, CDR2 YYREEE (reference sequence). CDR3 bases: TGTGCCACCGGGGGGTTCTCTGGGGCCAACGTCCTGACTTTC. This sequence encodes CATGGFSGANVLTF.

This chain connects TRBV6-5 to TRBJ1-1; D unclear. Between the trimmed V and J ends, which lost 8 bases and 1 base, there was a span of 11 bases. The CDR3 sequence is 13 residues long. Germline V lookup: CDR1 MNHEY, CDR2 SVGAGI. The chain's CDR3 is CASRTPGNTEAFF. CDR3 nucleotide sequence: TGTGCCAGCCGTACCCCAGGGAACACTGAAGCTTTCTTT.

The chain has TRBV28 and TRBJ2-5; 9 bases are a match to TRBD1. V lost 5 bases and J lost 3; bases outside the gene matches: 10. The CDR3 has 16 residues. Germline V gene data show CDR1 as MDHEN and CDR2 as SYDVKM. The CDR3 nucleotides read TGTGCCAGCAGTCTATCCGGGACAGGGTTTGAAGAGACCCAGTACTTC. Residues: CASSLSGTGFEETQYF. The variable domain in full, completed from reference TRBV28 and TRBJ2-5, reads DVKVTQSSRYLVKRTGEKVFLECVQDMDHENMFWYRQDPGLGLRLIYFSYDVKMKEKGDIPEGYSVSREKKERFSLILESASTNQTSMYLCASSLSGTGFEETQYFGPGTRLLVL.

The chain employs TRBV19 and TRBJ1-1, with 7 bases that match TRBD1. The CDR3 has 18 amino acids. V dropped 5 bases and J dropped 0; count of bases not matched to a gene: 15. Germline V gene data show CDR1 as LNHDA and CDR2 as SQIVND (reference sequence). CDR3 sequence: CASSSPGQVGLLNTEAFF. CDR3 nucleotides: TGTGCCAGTAGTTCCCCCGGACAGGTGGGGCTTCTGAACACTGAAGCTTTCTTT.

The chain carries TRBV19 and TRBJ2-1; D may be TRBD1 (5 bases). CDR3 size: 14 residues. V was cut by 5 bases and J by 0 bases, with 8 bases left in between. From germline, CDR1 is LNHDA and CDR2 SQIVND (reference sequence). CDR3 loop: CASSQGGSYNEQFF. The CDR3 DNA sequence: TGTGCCAGTAGTCAGGGTGGCTCCTACAATGAGCAGTTCTTC.

Here the CDR3 DNA reads TGCGCCAGCAGCCTTAGGCCTTCGGGACTAGAGGTTGAGCAGTTCTTC. Translated, it gives CASSLRPSGLEVEQFF. This sequence joins TRBV5-1 and TRBJ2-1, with 8 bases identical to TRBD2. The CDR3 is 16 residues long. The V and J ends lost 4 bases and 9 bases, in that order; junction bases with no gene match: 15. In germline, CDR1 is SGHRS, CDR2 YFSETQ. The variable domain in full, completed from reference TRBV5-1 and TRBJ2-1, reads KAGVTQTPRYLIKTRGQQVTLSCSPISGHRSVSWYQQTPGQGLQFLFEYFSETQRNKGNFPGRFSGRQFSNSRSEMNVSTLELGDSALYLCASSLRPSGLEVEQFFGPGTRLTVL.

CDR3 sequence: CASSLAPAGAADTQYF. CDR3 sequence (DNA): TGTGCCAGCAGCTTAGCGCCAGCGGGAGCGGCAGATACGCAGTATTTT. This chain uses TRBV7-9 with TRBJ2-3, with TRBD2 matching 8 bases. Looked up from germline, CDR1 is SEHNR and CDR2 is FQNEAQ (reference sequence). J gave up 4 bases and V 0 bases, and 6 bases lay outside the gene matches. This CDR3 has 16 residues.

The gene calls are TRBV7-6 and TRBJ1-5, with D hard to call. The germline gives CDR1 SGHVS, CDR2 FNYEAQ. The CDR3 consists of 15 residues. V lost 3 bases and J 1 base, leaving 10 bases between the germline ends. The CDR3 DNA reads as TGTGCCAGCAGCTTGGAGGCCTCCAGCAATCAGCCCCAGCATTTT. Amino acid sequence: CASSLEASSNQPQHF.